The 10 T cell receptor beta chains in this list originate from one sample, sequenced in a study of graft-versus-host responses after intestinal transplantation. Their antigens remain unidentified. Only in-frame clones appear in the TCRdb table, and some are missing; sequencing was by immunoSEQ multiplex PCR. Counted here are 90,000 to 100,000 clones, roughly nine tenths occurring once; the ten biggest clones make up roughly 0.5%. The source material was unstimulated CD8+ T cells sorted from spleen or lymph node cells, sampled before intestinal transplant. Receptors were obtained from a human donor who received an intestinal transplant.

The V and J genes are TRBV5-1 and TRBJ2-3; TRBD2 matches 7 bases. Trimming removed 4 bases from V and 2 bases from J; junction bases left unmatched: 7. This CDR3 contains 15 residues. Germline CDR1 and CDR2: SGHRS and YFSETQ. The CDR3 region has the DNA TGCGCCAGCAGCCCTTTTGCGGGAGCCACAGATACGCAGTATTTT. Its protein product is CASSPFAGATDTQYF.

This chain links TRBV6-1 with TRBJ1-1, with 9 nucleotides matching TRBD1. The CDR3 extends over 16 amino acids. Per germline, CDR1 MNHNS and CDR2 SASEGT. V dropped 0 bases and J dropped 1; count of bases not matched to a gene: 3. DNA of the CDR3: TGTGCCAGCAGTGAAGCATCGACAGGGGGGAACACTGAAGCTTTCTTT. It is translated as CASSEASTGGNTEAFF.

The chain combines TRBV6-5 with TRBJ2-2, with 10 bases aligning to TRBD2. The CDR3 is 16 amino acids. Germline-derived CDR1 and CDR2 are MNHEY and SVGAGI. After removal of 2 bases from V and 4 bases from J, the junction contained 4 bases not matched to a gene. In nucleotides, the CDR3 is TGTGCCAGCAGTTACCAAGCGGGAGGGGGCACCGGGGAGCTGTTTTTT. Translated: CASSYQAGGGTGELFF.

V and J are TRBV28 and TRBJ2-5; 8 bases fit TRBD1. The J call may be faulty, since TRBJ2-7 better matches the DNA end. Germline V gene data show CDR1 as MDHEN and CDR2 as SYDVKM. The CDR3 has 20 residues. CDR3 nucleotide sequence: TGTGCCAGCACCGATCTCTCGAGTGACAGGGGTTGGTTTGGGTCCTACGAGCAGTACTTC. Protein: CASTDLSSDRGWFGSYEQYF.

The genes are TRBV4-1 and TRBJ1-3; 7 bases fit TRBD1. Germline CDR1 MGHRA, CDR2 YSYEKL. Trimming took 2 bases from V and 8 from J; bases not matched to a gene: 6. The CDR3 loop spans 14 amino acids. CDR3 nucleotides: TGCGCCAGCAGCCAACTCGACAGGGCAGACACCATATATTTT. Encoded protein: CASSQLDRADTIYF.

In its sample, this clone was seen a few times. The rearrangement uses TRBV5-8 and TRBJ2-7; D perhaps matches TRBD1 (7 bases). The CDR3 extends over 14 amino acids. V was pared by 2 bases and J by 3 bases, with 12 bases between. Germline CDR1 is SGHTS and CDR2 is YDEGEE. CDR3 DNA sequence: TGTGCCAGCAGCTTCAGGGGGAGGCACTACGAGCAGTACTTC. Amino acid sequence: CASSFRGRHYEQYF.

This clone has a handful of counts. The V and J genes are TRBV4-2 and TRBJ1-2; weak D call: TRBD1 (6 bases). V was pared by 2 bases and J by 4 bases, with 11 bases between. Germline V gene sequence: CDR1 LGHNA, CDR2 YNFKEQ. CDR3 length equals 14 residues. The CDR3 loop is CASSQRTGPYGYTF. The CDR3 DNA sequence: TGTGCCAGCAGCCAACGTACAGGGCCCTATGGCTACACCTTC.

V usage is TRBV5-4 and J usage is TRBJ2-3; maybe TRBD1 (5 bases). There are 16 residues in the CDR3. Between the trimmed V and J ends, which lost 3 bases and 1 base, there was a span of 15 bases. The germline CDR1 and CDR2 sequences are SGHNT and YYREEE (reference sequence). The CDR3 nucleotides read TGTGCCAGCAGCTCCTCACAGGATCTGGGCACAGATACGCAGTATTTT. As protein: CASSSSQDLGTDTQYF.

CDR3 amino acids: CASSLMIAGDNEQFF. Here the CDR3 DNA reads TGCGCCAGCAGCTTGATGATAGCGGGGGACAATGAGCAGTTCTTC. J is TRBJ2-1 and V is TRBV5-1; 9 bases line up with TRBD2. After removal of 1 base from V and 5 bases from J, the junction contained 4 bases not matched to a gene. Germline CDR1 reads SGHRS; CDR2 reads YFSETQ. The CDR3 has 15 residues.

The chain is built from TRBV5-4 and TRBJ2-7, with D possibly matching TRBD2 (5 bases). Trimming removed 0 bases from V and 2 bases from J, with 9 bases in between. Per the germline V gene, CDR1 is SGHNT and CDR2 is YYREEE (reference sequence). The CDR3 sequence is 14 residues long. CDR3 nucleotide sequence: TGTGCCAGCAGCTTGGGGCCGGGAACCTACGAGCAGTACTTC. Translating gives CASSLGPGTYEQYF.